What follows are 32 T cell receptor beta chains derived from one specimen sequenced in a study of blood T cell repertoires in COVID-19. Data came from immunoSEQ multiplex PCR; TCRdb stores just in-frame clones and leaves some out. The sample yields around 120,000 clones, roughly 69% seen once. Material for sequencing was peripheral blood. All receptors come from a woman aged 70-85 years with acute or convalescent COVID-19.

The gene calls are TRBV7-9 and TRBJ2-1, with 8 bases that match TRBD1. J was trimmed by 9 bases and V by 3 bases; bases with no gene match: 4. Germline lookup yields CDR1 SEHNR and CDR2 FQNEAQ (reference sequence). The CDR3 spans 13 residues. The CDR3 bases are TGTGCCAGCAGCTTTCAGGGGGCGGGTGAGCAGTTCTTC. Translation: CASSFQGAGEQFF.

J is TRBJ2-1 and V is TRBV7-3; the match to TRBD2 covers 10 bases. The CDR3 sequence is 18 residues long. The junction had 5 bases not matched to a gene; V was cut back by 0 bases and J by 0 bases. CDR1 is SGHTA, CDR2 FQGTGA, per germline. CDR3 nucleotides: TGTGCCAGCAGCTTAACTCGGACTAGCGGTAGCTCCTACAATGAGCAGTTCTTC. The encoded protein is CASSLTRTSGSSYNEQFF.

Worth noting for this clone: The sample has other DNA sequences that encode this CDR3 too. J is TRBJ2-5 and V is TRBV28, with 8 bases lining up with TRBD1. Trimming took 6 bases from V and 2 from J; bases not matched to a gene: 8. The CDR3 spans 15 residues. Germline V gene lookup returns CDR1 MDHEN and CDR2 SYDVKM. The chain's CDR3 is CASSLPGQGQETQYF. The CDR3 DNA reads TGTGCCAGCAGCCTACCCGGACAGGGTCAAGAGACCCAGTACTTC.

This clone was seen a handful of times. The rearrangement uses TRBV2 and TRBJ2-6; D may be TRBD2 (5 bases). This CDR3 comprises 16 residues. V lost 2 bases, J lost 0 bases, and 8 bases lay in between. Germline V gene data show CDR1 as SNHLY and CDR2 as FYNNEI. Here the CDR3 DNA reads TGTGCCAGCAGTGAATTGAGGGCCTCTGGGGCCAACGTCCTGACTTTC. It yields the protein CASSELRASGANVLTF.

The CDR3 here is CASSSRQGPWGEAFF. The CDR3, as DNA: TGTGCCAGCAGTAGCAGACAGGGCCCATGGGGTGAAGCTTTCTTT. The V and J genes are TRBV6-2 or TRBV6-3 and TRBJ1-1; 7 bases agree with TRBD1. The CDR3 covers 15 residues. V dropped 5 bases and J dropped 7; count of bases not matched to a gene: 13. Germline CDR1 is MNHEY and CDR2 is SVGEGT.

The count of this clone is one. The chain combines TRBV2 with TRBJ1-4; no firm D call. Trimming removed 7 bases at V and 7 bases at J, with 16 bases between. Germline values: CDR1 SNHLY, CDR2 FYNNEI. CDR3 length: 14 residues. CDR3 in DNA: TGTGCCAGCACTTCGGCAGGTTGGTCTGAAAAACTGTTTTTT. Protein product: CASTSAGWSEKLFF.

The gene calls are TRBV27 and TRBJ2-3; D unclear. The CDR3 spans 11 residues. V lost 6 bases, J lost 6 bases, and 7 bases lay in between. Per the germline V gene, CDR1 is MNHEY and CDR2 is SMNVEV (reference sequence). The CDR3 loop reads CASSFGDTQYF. As DNA, the CDR3 is TGTGCCAGCAGCTTCGGGGATACGCAGTATTTT.

The chain employs TRBV20-1 and TRBJ2-5; TRBD2 matches 10 bases. The CDR3 consists of 17 residues. With V trimmed by 6 bases and J by 5 bases, 18 bases remained unmatched. Germline CDR1 reads DFQATT; CDR2 reads SNEGSKA (reference sequence). The CDR3 DNA follows: TGCAGTGCGAGTCGCCTAGCGGGAGCACCAGGTGGGGAGACCCAGTACTTC. Amino acid sequence: CSASRLAGAPGGETQYF.

The chain joins TRBV25-1 to TRBJ1-1; the match to TRBD1 covers 7 bases. This CDR3 has 17 amino acids. V was pared by 5 bases and J by 2 bases, with 14 bases of the junction left unmatched. The germline V gene encodes CDR1 MGHDK and CDR2 SYGVNS. The CDR3, as DNA: TGTGCCAGCAGTCCGTACTGGGACAGCGGGGGAAACACTGAAGCTTTCTTT. Encoded protein: CASSPYWDSGGNTEAFF.

This chain's CDR3 is CAIMTGGTQNTGELFF. For the CDR3, the DNA is TGTGCCATCATGACGGGGGGGACCCAAAACACCGGGGAGCTGTTTTTT. The chain recombines TRBV10-3 with TRBJ2-2; 8 bases match TRBD2. With 7 bases clipped from V and 2 bases from J, the junction kept 9 bases outside the gene matches. The CDR3 is made up of 16 amino acids. CDR1 and CDR2 from the germline V gene are ENHRY and SYGVKD.

Details on this clone: Other DNA sequences in the same sample also yield this CDR3. The V call is TRBV6-5, the J call TRBJ2-3; D uncertain. The CDR3 length is 12 residues. CDR1 is MNHEY and CDR2 is SVGAGI in the germline V gene. The V end was cut by 2 bases, the J end by 6 bases, with 6 bases between. CDR3 in DNA: TGTGCCAGCAGTTACGCCGGGGATACGCAGTATTTT. Protein product: CASSYAGDTQYF.

The chain carries TRBV4-1 and TRBJ2-5, with a weak D call TRBD2 (6 bases). The ends were cut back, 0 bases at V and 2 bases at J, with 13 bases in the middle. This CDR3 comprises 16 residues. Germline values: CDR1 MGHRA, CDR2 YSYEKL. The chain's CDR3 is CASSQDIVRGQETQYF. DNA of the CDR3: TGCGCCAGCAGCCAAGACATCGTGCGGGGACAAGAGACCCAGTACTTC.

V usage is TRBV6-1 and J usage is TRBJ2-5; D not certain. This CDR3 region has 12 residues. Trimming pared 6 bases from V and 2 bases from J, leaving 7 bases between. CDR1 and CDR2 (germline): MNHNS, SASEGT. Written as DNA, the CDR3 is TGTGCCAGCAGACAGCCGCAAGAGACCCAGTACTTC. It specifies CASRQPQETQYF.

CDR3 region: CASSYSGTGIGGELFF. The CDR3 DNA follows: TGTGCCAGCAGTTACTCCGGGACAGGGATCGGCGGGGAGCTGTTTTTT. The chain employs TRBV6-5 and TRBJ2-2; 9 bases agree with TRBD1. The CDR3 is made up of 16 amino acids. Germline assignment: CDR1 MNHEY and CDR2 SVGAGI. V gave up 0 bases and J gave up 7 bases; unmatched junction bases: 6.

This chain uses TRBV4-1 with TRBJ1-6, with D perhaps matching TRBD1 (6 bases). CDR3 length: 14 residues. Deletions cut 5 bases from V and 7 bases from J, with 12 bases between. The germline V gene has CDR1 MGHRA and CDR2 YSYEKL. This CDR3 reads CASSYRQANSPLHF. Written as DNA, the CDR3 is TGCGCCAGCAGCTATCGACAGGCAAATTCACCCCTCCACTTT.

The chain links TRBV19 to TRBJ2-5; TRBD2 matches 8 bases. Germline values: CDR1 LNHDA, CDR2 SQIVND (reference sequence). CDR3 length: 16 residues. V was clipped by 1 base and J by 2 bases; unmatched bases: 6. For the CDR3, the DNA is TGTGCCAGTAGTATAGGGCGGGGGGCCTCTCAAGAGACCCAGTACTTC. Protein: CASSIGRGASQETQYF.

The V call is TRBV30, the J call TRBJ2-2, with D possibly being TRBD1 (7 bases). CDR1 and CDR2 from the germline V gene are GTSNPN and SVGIG (reference sequence). The CDR3 runs 15 residues. V was trimmed by 0 bases and J by 5 bases, leaving 13 bases between them. CDR3 in DNA: TGTGCCTGGAGTGTAGGAGGGGGCAGGACCGGGGAGCTGTTTTTT. Translated, it gives CAWSVGGGRTGELFF.

The J gene is TRBJ1-1, the V gene TRBV5-4, with a possible D match to TRBD1 (6 bases). This CDR3 region has 16 residues. From germline, CDR1 is SGHNT and CDR2 YYREEE (reference sequence). Between the trimmed V and J ends, which lost 1 base and 0 bases, there was a span of 13 bases. The CDR3 loop is CASSLHGTRLNTEAFF. In nucleotides, the CDR3 is TGTGCCAGCAGCTTGCACGGGACAAGATTGAACACTGAAGCTTTCTTT.

The V call is TRBV6-5, the J call TRBJ1-2, with 11 bases fitting TRBD1. Looked up from germline, CDR1 is MNHEY and CDR2 is SVGAGI. V lost 4 bases and J lost 8; bases outside the gene matches: 6. This CDR3 comprises 14 residues. The CDR3 is CASSLRTGGLGYTF. The DNA for the CDR3 is TGTGCCAGCAGTTTACGGACAGGGGGCTTGGGCTACACCTTC.

This clone was detected only a few times. The chain's CDR3 is CASRLDRTFYGYTF. CDR3 coding DNA: TGTGCCAGCAGATTGGACAGGACCTTCTATGGCTACACCTTC. The chain employs TRBV2 and TRBJ1-2, with TRBD1 matching over 7 bases. Germline CDR1 is SNHLY and CDR2 is FYNNEI. CDR3 length: 14 amino acids. The trim removed 6 bases at V and 4 bases at J, leaving 8 bases unmatched.

This chain joins TRBV11-2 and TRBJ2-7; D is undetermined. Germline CDR1 SGHAT, CDR2 FQNNGV. This CDR3 has 11 amino acids. The V gene lost 1 base and the J gene lost 6 bases, with 4 bases spanning the gap. The CDR3 reads CASSLAVEQYF. The CDR3, as DNA: TGTGCCAGCAGCTTAGCTGTCGAGCAGTACTTC.

The rearrangement uses TRBV12-5 and TRBJ2-7; the match to TRBD2 covers 11 bases. This CDR3 comprises 14 residues. CDR1 LGHNT and CDR2 FRNRAP come from the germline V gene. V shed 7 bases, J shed 2 bases, and the junction held 4 bases outside the gene matches. CDR3 amino acids: CASVGLAGPYEQYF. CDR3 sequence (DNA): TGTGCTAGTGTCGGACTAGCGGGCCCCTACGAGCAGTACTTC.

The gene calls are TRBV3-1 (or the pseudogene TRBV3-2) and TRBJ1-3; 7 nucleotides match TRBD1. The J segment lost 6 bases and the V segment lost 3 bases, leaving 11 bases of the junction unmatched. The CDR3 loop spans 16 amino acids. CDR1 LGHDT and CDR2 YNNKEL come from the germline V gene (reference sequence). The CDR3 region is CASSQVPGQRANTIYF. The CDR3 DNA reads as TGTGCCAGCAGCCAGGTTCCGGGACAGAGGGCAAACACCATATATTTT.

The CDR3 DNA reads TGTGCCAGCAGCCAGGGACTAGCGGGAGTGAATACCTACAATGAGCAGTTCTTC. Its protein product is CASSQGLAGVNTYNEQFF. The chain links TRBV14 to TRBJ2-1, with 14 bases fitting TRBD2. The germline gives CDR1 SGHDN, CDR2 FVKESK. V lost 3 bases, J lost 2 bases, and 6 bases stayed unmatched. CDR3 length equals 18 residues.

This chain uses TRBV5-6 with TRBJ1-1; 9 bases are shared with TRBD1. The CDR3 has 16 amino acids. Germline V gives CDR1 SGHDT, CDR2 YYEEEE. Trimming cost V 6 bases and J 0 bases; bases outside gene matches: 9. DNA of the CDR3: TGTGCCAGCAATATAGTAGGGGACAGGGTGAACACTGAAGCTTTCTTT. This translates into CASNIVGDRVNTEAFF.

This clone was seen only a few times. CDR3 loop: CASSTRTGYGYTF. The DNA for the CDR3 is TGTGCCAGCAGCACCCGGACAGGGTATGGCTACACCTTC. The chain carries TRBV13 and TRBJ1-2; 8 nucleotides match TRBD1. With 5 bases clipped from V and 5 bases from J, the junction kept 4 bases outside the gene matches. Germline V gene lookup returns CDR1 PRHDT and CDR2 FYEKMQ (reference sequence). The CDR3 covers 13 residues. Filled out from reference TRBV13 and TRBJ1-2, the complete variable domain reads AAGVIQSPRHLIKEKRETATLKCYPIPRHDTVYWYQQGPGQDPQFLISFYEKMQSDKGSIPDRFSAQQFSDYHSELNMSSLELGDSALYFCASSTRTGYGYTFGSGTRLTVV.

The rearrangement uses TRBV7-2 and TRBJ1-3; 8 bases line up with TRBD1. Germline CDR1 is SGHTA and CDR2 is FQGNSA. CDR3 length equals 16 residues. J was trimmed by 0 bases and V by 1 base; bases with no gene match: 2. The DNA for the CDR3 is TGTGCCAGCAGCTTAGAAGGGACAGGCTCTGGAAACACCATATATTTT. This encodes CASSLEGTGSGNTIYF.

The CDR3 here is CASSETGQGKNSPLHF. In nucleotides, the CDR3 is TGTGCCAGCAGTGAAACGGGACAGGGGAAAAATTCACCCCTCCACTTT. The V call is TRBV2, the J call TRBJ1-6; 10 positions match TRBD1. The CDR3 covers 16 residues. CDR1 is SNHLY and CDR2 is FYNNEI in the germline V gene. J was trimmed by 7 bases and V by 2 bases; bases with no gene match: 5. The full variable domain, its missing parts supplied by reference TRBV2 and TRBJ1-6, is EPEVTQTPSHQVTQMGQEVILRCVPISNHLYFYWYRQILGQKVEFLVSFYNNEISEKSEIFDDQFSVERPDGSNFTLKIRSTKLEDSAMYFCASSETGQGKNSPLHFGNGTRLTVT.

To note about this clone: Different DNA sequences within this sample yield the same CDR3. DNA of the CDR3: TGTGCCATCAGTGAGTCGAGTAATCCGGGACCCGGGAGAGACACTGAAGCTTTCTTT. This translates into CAISESSNPGPGRDTEAFF. V and J are TRBV10-3 and TRBJ1-1; weak D call: TRBD1 (5 bases). This CDR3 region has 19 residues. Germline V lookup: CDR1 ENHRY, CDR2 SYGVKD. V was pared by 0 bases and J by 3 bases, with 23 bases between.

This clone has a handful of counts. The V call is TRBV7-2, the J call TRBJ1-6, with D tentatively TRBD1 (6 bases). The germline gives CDR1 SGHTA, CDR2 FQGNSA. CDR3 length: 14 amino acids. V was pared by 4 bases and J by 8 bases, with 12 bases between. Here the CDR3 DNA reads TGTGCCAGCAGCTCCGGACAGCGGCATTCACCCCTCCACTTT. Protein: CASSSGQRHSPLHF.

This clone was seen only once. V usage is TRBV10-2 and J usage is TRBJ1-5; D perhaps matches TRBD1 (5 bases). With 8 bases removed from V and 1 base from J, the gap between germline ends came to 18 bases. The CDR3 has 16 amino acids. The V gene's germline CDR1 is WSHSY and CDR2 SAAADI. The CDR3: CASGADENQSNQPQHF. CDR3 DNA sequence: TGCGCCAGCGGGGCAGACGAAAATCAAAGCAATCAGCCCCAGCATTTT.

V gene TRBV3-1 (or the pseudogene TRBV3-2) combines with J gene TRBJ2-6; possibly TRBD1 for D (5 bases). V shed 2 bases and J shed 0 bases, with 5 bases lying between them. CDR1 is LGHDT, CDR2 YNNKEL, per germline (reference sequence). CDR3 length: 15 amino acids. The CDR3 loop is CASSQRGSGANVLTF. CDR3 in DNA: TGTGCCAGCAGCCAAAGGGGCTCTGGGGCCAACGTCCTGACTTTC.